This T cell receptor beta chain originates from a study of breast tumors, draining lymph nodes, adjacent tissues listed by TCRdb under 2016. Regarding the research as a whole: The study compared TCR beta repertoires across tumor, adjacent nontumor tissue and axillary lymph nodes from breast cancer patients. The study aimed to assess the relationships and possible T-cell exchange between tumor, surrounding tissue and draining lymph node repertoires in human breast cancer. Overall study outcomes, separate from this receptor: The data were considered consistent with the idea that most tumor T cells come from the lymph node and then expand in tumor tissue. In luminal-like breast cancer, tumor and nontumor tissue repertoires resembled each other significantly more than in basal-like breast cancer. T-cell repertoire diversity in tumors was found to be lower than in lymph nodes but higher than in nontumor tissue, and preferential V and J gene usage was observed. Rather than being directly demonstrated, the conclusion that tumor T cells originate in lymph nodes was presented as consistent with a hypothesis.

These reads were obtained on an Illumina HiSeq 2000. Multiplex PCR amplification was used to build the TCR beta chain libraries. High-throughput sequencing was used to analyze the amplified TCR beta chain products. Starting from the raw public reads, TCRdb applied fastp trimming at Q25, assembled clones with MiXCR and retained in-frame beta chains. Each record represents a unique CDR3 protein, reported with the most common genes and DNA among its rows. This sample gives about 21,000 distinct CDR3 sequences in total; approximately 49% of them show up just once. Roughly 7.3% of the sample is held by the ten biggest clonotypes. By how much of the sample it makes up, this clonotype is medium-sized (0.01 to 0.1%). Its antigen is not yet known. No clone much larger than this one lies a single base away; base qualities are absent. Sequenced input: breast tumor tissue. The sequence derives from a female donor with breast cancer. Some clones in this sample may be carry-over from other donors' samples.

The CDR3 here reads CASSLGPFGQLNYEQYF. Read as DNA, the sequence is TGTGCCAGCAGCTTAGGACCGTTCGGGCAGTTAAACTACGAGCAGTACTTC. This receptor chain uses TRBV7-8 and TRBJ2-7, with the D gene uncertain. Measured from the cysteine to the phenylalanine, the CDR3 is 17 residues long. Just CDR3 DNA is preserved here, 51 bases in frame from base 1. In the germline V gene, CDR1 corresponds to SGHVS and CDR2 to FQNEAQ. The junction shows trimming of 1 base on V and 3 bases on J, plus 19 bases between the germline ends.